These T cell receptor beta chains were read from a single sample in a study of CD8 T cells in ankylosing spondylitis. TCRdb analysed the 5' RACE reads with MiXCR anew, one entry per CDR3 protein. The data contain some 120,000 distinct CDR3 sequences, approximately 13% of them singletons. Sequencing was done on a sample of blood, either unsorted or a sorted T cell fraction (not recorded which). The receptors shown here come from a female donor with ankylosing spondylitis or in good health (not recorded which). The CDR3 runs from the conserved cysteine through the conserved F or W. Each record gives: clone size, J gene, D gene, V gene, CDR3 protein, CDR3 DNA. The D gene is left open where the match is weak. Clone size appears in some rows only: once, few, many, or a class for an expanded clone.

abundance: few
j_gene: TRBJ2-7
d_gene: -
v_gene: TRBV5-1
CDR3aa: CASSFDREDDEQYF
CDR3nt: TGCGCCAGCAGCTTCGACAGGGAGGACGACGAGCAGTACTTC

abundance: -
j_gene: TRBJ2-4
d_gene: -
v_gene: TRBV7-3
CDR3aa: CASSPPGPGDIQYF
CDR3nt: TGTGCCAGCAGCCCCCCGGGACCCGGTGACATTCAGTACTTC

abundance: -
j_gene: TRBJ1-3
d_gene: -
v_gene: TRBV12-3/TRBV12-4
CDR3aa: CASSYPGHLSGNTIYF
CDR3nt: TGTGCCAGCAGTTATCCGGGACACCTCTCTGGAAACACCATATATTTT

abundance: few
j_gene: TRBJ1-4
d_gene: -
v_gene: TRBV7-9
CDR3aa: CASDEGFEKLFF
CDR3nt: TGTGCCTCGGACGAGGGGTTCGAAAAACTGTTTTTT

abundance: many
j_gene: TRBJ1-1
d_gene: -
v_gene: TRBV20-1
CDR3aa: CSAAGAPANTEAFF
CDR3nt: TGCAGTGCCGCGGGGGCACCCGCTAACACTGAAGCTTTCTTT

abundance: few
j_gene: TRBJ2-7
d_gene: TRBD2
v_gene: TRBV4-2
CDR3aa: CASSQDFRTSAHEQYF
CDR3nt: TGTGCCAGCAGCCAAGATTTTAGGACTAGCGCCCACGAGCAGTACTTC

abundance: many
j_gene: TRBJ2-7
d_gene: -
v_gene: TRBV7-6
CDR3aa: CASSFSLLSYEQYF
CDR3nt: TGTGCCAGCAGCTTTTCCCTCCTCTCCTACGAGCAGTACTTC

abundance: -
j_gene: TRBJ2-5
d_gene: TRBD1
v_gene: TRBV20-1
CDR3aa: CSASQGGDSETQYF
CDR3nt: TGCAGTGCTAGCCAAGGGGGCGACTCAGAGACCCAGTACTTC

abundance: few
j_gene: TRBJ2-1
d_gene: TRBD2
v_gene: TRBV20-1
CDR3aa: CSALTSGGANSEQFF
CDR3nt: TGCAGTGCTCTCACTAGCGGGGGGGCCAACAGTGAGCAGTTCTTC

abundance: few
j_gene: TRBJ2-3
d_gene: -
v_gene: TRBV5-1
CDR3aa: CASSFGLRTDTQYF
CDR3nt: TGCGCCAGCAGCTTCGGGCTACGGACAGATACGCAGTATTTT

abundance: few
j_gene: TRBJ1-5
d_gene: -
v_gene: TRBV9
CDR3aa: CASSENSNQPQHF
CDR3nt: TGTGCCAGCAGCGAAAATAGCAATCAGCCCCAGCATTTT

abundance: few
j_gene: TRBJ2-3
d_gene: -
v_gene: TRBV30
CDR3aa: CAWSPLDTQYF
CDR3nt: TGTGCCTGGTCCCCGCTAGATACGCAGTATTTT

abundance: -
j_gene: TRBJ2-7
d_gene: -
v_gene: TRBV7-9
CDR3aa: CASSNYPNGDEQYF
CDR3nt: TGTGCCAGCAGTAACTACCCGAACGGGGACGAGCAGTACTTC

abundance: few
j_gene: TRBJ2-3
d_gene: -
v_gene: TRBV20-1
CDR3aa: CSARDPRATDTQYF
CDR3nt: TGCAGTGCTAGAGATCCTAGAGCCACAGATACGCAGTATTTT

abundance: many
j_gene: TRBJ2-7
d_gene: TRBD1
v_gene: TRBV6-5
CDR3aa: CASSFPGQDSYEQYF
CDR3nt: TGTGCCAGCAGTTTCCCGGGACAGGATTCCTACGAGCAGTACTTC

abundance: many
j_gene: TRBJ1-2
d_gene: -
v_gene: TRBV12-3/TRBV12-4
CDR3aa: CASSFDLGGYGYTF
CDR3nt: TGTGCCAGCAGTTTTGACCTGGGCGGCTATGGCTACACCTTC

abundance: many
j_gene: TRBJ2-1
d_gene: TRBD1
v_gene: TRBV14
CDR3aa: CATTRTGSNEQFF
CDR3nt: TGTGCCACCACGAGGACAGGGAGCAATGAGCAGTTCTTC

abundance: many
j_gene: TRBJ2-1
d_gene: -
v_gene: TRBV3-1
CDR3aa: CASSHPGNEQFF
CDR3nt: TGTGCCAGCAGCCATCCCGGAAATGAGCAGTTCTTC

abundance: -
j_gene: TRBJ1-5
d_gene: -
v_gene: TRBV5-1
CDR3aa: CASSLTQGPNQPQHF
CDR3nt: TGCGCCAGCAGCCTCACACAGGGACCGAATCAGCCCCAGCATTTT